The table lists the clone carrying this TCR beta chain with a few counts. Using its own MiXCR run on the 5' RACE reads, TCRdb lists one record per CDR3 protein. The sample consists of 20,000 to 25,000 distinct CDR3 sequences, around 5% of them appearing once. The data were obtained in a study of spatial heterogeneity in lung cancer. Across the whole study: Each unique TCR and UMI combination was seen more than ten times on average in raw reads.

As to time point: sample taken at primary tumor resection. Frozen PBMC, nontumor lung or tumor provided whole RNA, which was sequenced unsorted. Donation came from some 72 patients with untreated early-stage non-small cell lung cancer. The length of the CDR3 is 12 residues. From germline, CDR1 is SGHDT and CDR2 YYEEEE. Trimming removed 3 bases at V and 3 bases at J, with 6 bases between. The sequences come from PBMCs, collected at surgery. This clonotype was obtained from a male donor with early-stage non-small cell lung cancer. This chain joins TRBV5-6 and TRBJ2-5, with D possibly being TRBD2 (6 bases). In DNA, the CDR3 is TGTGCCAGCAGCTGGGGGGAAGAGACCCAGTACTTC. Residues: CASSWGEETQYF. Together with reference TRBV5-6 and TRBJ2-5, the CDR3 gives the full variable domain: DAGVTQSPTHLIKTRGQQVTLRCSPKSGHDTVSWYQQALGQGPQFIFQYYEEEERQRGNFPDRFSGHQFPNYSSELNVNALLLGDSALYLCASSWGEETQYFGPGTRLLVL.